This T cell receptor (beta chain) appears in the sequencing data of a study of T cell responses to AZD1222 COVID-19 vaccine. Turning to the study itself: Combined were second doses at about 4 or about 12 weeks. General study points: Just 5 to 7 people given AZD1222 tested seropositive at baseline. Repertoire sampling happened only post peak T cell response.

Sequenced by immunoSEQ multiplex PCR; TCRdb stores in-frame clones only, minus some. The sample consists of tens of thousands of clones, more than 70% of them appearing once. Between the trimmed V and J ends, which lost 3 bases and 14 bases, there was a span of 13 bases. The germline gives CDR1 LNHDA, CDR2 SQIVND (reference sequence). The CDR3 contains 11 residues. Turning to this clone: Its antigen remains unidentified.

The source of this sequence is an adult in good health. Sequences were derived from peripheral blood, sampled on day 0 of AZD1222 vaccination. V usage is TRBV19 and J usage is TRBJ1-2; the D is unclear. The CDR3 region has the DNA TGTGCCAGTAGTATTGGTCTGCTCCGGACCTTC. Its translation: CASSIGLLRTF.